These 12 T cell receptor beta chains originate from one sample sequenced in a study of T-cell memory formation after mild COVID-19. TCRdb itself ran the 5' RACE reads through MiXCR, one entry per CDR3 protein. This table holds approximately 580,000 distinct CDR3 sequences, roughly 20% found once. The specimen sequenced was PBMCs or a T cell subset sorted from them (not recorded which). The receptors shown here come from an adult woman who had mild COVID-19 (a few samples of this study predate the infection). Cell type and time point are not known.

This clonotype was counted a few times. The chain combines TRBV5-6 with TRBJ2-7, with 10 bases identical to TRBD2. The CDR3 runs to 13 residues. CDR1 is SGHDT and CDR2 is YYEEEE in the germline V gene. With V trimmed by 4 bases and J by 6 bases, 4 bases remained unmatched. The CDR3 region is CASSLAGVFEQYF. Written as DNA, the CDR3 is TGTGCCAGCAGCCTAGCGGGAGTGTTCGAGCAGTACTTC.

V is TRBV6-6 and J is TRBJ1-2; possible D gene TRBD1, 5 bases. This CDR3 has 12 amino acids. V was shortened by 5 bases and J by 10 bases, with 14 bases between the two germline ends. The germline V gene has CDR1 MNHNY and CDR2 SVGAGI (reference sequence). CDR3 DNA sequence: TGTGCCAGCAGTCGGGACGGTGTTTACTACACCTTC. Translation: CASSRDGVYYTF.

This clonotype has only a few counts. V is TRBV2 and J is TRBJ1-5; 7 nucleotides line up with TRBD1. The CDR3 has 16 amino acids. Germline CDR1 and CDR2: SNHLY and FYNNEI. V lost 2 bases, J lost 2 bases, and 6 bases stayed unmatched. CDR3 in amino acids: CASSENRGRGNQPQHF. DNA for the CDR3: TGTGCCAGCAGTGAAAACAGGGGAAGGGGCAATCAGCCCCAGCATTTT.

This rearrangement joins TRBV20-1 to TRBJ1-1; 8 positions match TRBD1. V was clipped by 5 bases and J by 11 bases; unmatched bases: 10. Germline V lookup: CDR1 DFQATT, CDR2 SNEGSKA (reference sequence). There are 12 residues in the CDR3. The CDR3: CSAARLQGVAFF. In DNA form, the CDR3 reads TGCAGTGCTGCCCGTCTACAGGGGGTGGCTTTCTTT.

This chain connects TRBV30 to TRBJ2-2; tentatively, D is TRBD2 (6 bases). V gave up 2 bases and J gave up 3 bases, with 13 bases separating them. Germline-derived CDR1 and CDR2 are GTSNPN and SVGIG (reference sequence). The CDR3 sequence is 15 residues long. The chain's CDR3 is CAWSSGGLDTGELFF. The DNA for the CDR3 is TGTGCCTGGAGTTCCGGAGGGTTGGACACCGGGGAGCTGTTTTTT.

This clonotype was detected a few times. The genes are TRBV3-1 and TRBJ1-3; unclear D gene. There are 16 residues in the CDR3. V lost 2 bases and J lost 9, with 20 bases in between. The germline CDR1 and CDR2 sequences are LGHDT and YNNKEL (reference sequence). The CDR3 DNA follows: TGTGCCAGCAGCCAAAACCCCGGGCATTTTTCAAGCACCATATATTTT. It yields the protein CASSQNPGHFSSTIYF.

The V call is TRBV6-5, the J call TRBJ2-5; 9 bases fit TRBD1. The germline gives CDR1 MNHEY, CDR2 SVGAGI. V was clipped by 7 bases and J by 3 bases; unmatched bases: 9. The CDR3 is 15 amino acids. The CDR3 loop reads CASTHGTGRKETQYF. In nucleotides, the CDR3 is TGTGCCAGCACCCACGGGACAGGGCGTAAAGAGACCCAGTACTTC.

This clonotype was counted between two and nine times. The chain couples TRBV6-5 to TRBJ2-7, with TRBD2 as a possible D gene (6 bases). V dropped 5 bases and J dropped 3 bases, with 17 bases sitting between them. In germline, CDR1 is MNHEY, CDR2 SVGAGI. The CDR3 runs to 15 residues. In DNA form, the CDR3 reads TGTGCCAGCAGTCCGTACGGCGTGGGAGGCTACGAGCAGTACTTC. Its protein is CASSPYGVGGYEQYF.

A few counts support this clonotype. The rearrangement joins TRBV5-1 to TRBJ2-3; the D gene is possibly TRBD2 (5 bases). The ends were cut back, 7 bases at V and 0 bases at J, with 12 bases in the middle. The CDR3 extends over 14 amino acids. Germline V gives CDR1 SGHRS, CDR2 YFSETQ. CDR3 in DNA: TGCGCCAGCGCCAACCGCGGGAGCACAGATACGCAGTATTTT. Protein: CASANRGSTDTQYF.

Only a few counts were recorded for this clonotype. V usage is TRBV5-1 and J usage is TRBJ1-2; TRBD1 matches 10 bases. CDR1 is SGHRS and CDR2 is YFSETQ in the germline V gene. V lost 0 bases to trimming and J lost 0 bases; unmatched junction nucleotides: 5. The CDR3 is 17 residues long. CDR3 DNA sequence: TGCGCCAGCAGCTTGGGGACAGGGGGTCCCCCTAACTATGGCTACACCTTC. Amino acid sequence: CASSLGTGGPPNYGYTF.

A remark on this clonotype: A read error may account for a junction end that differs from germline. V usage is TRBV6-2 or TRBV6-3 and J usage is TRBJ2-7; D is ambiguous. CDR3 length: 10 amino acids. Germline assignment: CDR1 MNHEY and CDR2 SVGEGT. Here the CDR3 reads CASRYYEQYF. Written as DNA, the CDR3 is TGTGCCAGCAGATACTACGAGCAGTACTTC.

The table lists this clonotype with a few counts. The rearrangement links TRBV12-3 or TRBV12-4 to TRBJ2-6, with D uncertain. The CDR3 contains 17 residues. The V gene lost 1 base and the J gene lost 0 bases, with 10 bases spanning the gap. CDR3: CASSLGQAGSGANVLTF. The CDR3 nucleotides are TGTGCCAGCAGTTTAGGGCAGGCAGGCTCTGGGGCCAACGTCCTGACTTTC.